The T cell receptor beta chain described here comes from a study of siplizumab effects on memory and regulatory T cells. The study's findings and limits: Roughly 75-95% of dividing CD4+ or CD8+ clones were without an attributable naive or memory phenotype. Naive T cells appeared more varied than memory cells and looked like key alloresponse contributors.

Per sample, roughly 99,000 TCR templates were assayed. Generated by immunoSEQ multiplex PCR, the TCRdb table keeps only in-frame clones and is missing some. This table has roughly 93,000 clones, 90% to 95% appearing once. The CDR3 runs to 13 residues. With V trimmed by 8 bases and J by 7 bases, 4 bases remained unmatched. Germline V CDR1 and CDR2: MNHEY, SVGAGI. Comment on this clone: Its antigen is unidentified.

The clonotype was recovered from a human donor in good health. What was sequenced was non-Treg CD4+ T cells sorted from blood. The rearrangement links TRBV6-5 to TRBJ1-4; TRBD1 agrees at 10 bases. The CDR3 loop is CASGRTGGEKLFF. CDR3 DNA sequence: TGTGCCAGCGGGCGGACAGGGGGTGAAAAACTGTTTTTT.